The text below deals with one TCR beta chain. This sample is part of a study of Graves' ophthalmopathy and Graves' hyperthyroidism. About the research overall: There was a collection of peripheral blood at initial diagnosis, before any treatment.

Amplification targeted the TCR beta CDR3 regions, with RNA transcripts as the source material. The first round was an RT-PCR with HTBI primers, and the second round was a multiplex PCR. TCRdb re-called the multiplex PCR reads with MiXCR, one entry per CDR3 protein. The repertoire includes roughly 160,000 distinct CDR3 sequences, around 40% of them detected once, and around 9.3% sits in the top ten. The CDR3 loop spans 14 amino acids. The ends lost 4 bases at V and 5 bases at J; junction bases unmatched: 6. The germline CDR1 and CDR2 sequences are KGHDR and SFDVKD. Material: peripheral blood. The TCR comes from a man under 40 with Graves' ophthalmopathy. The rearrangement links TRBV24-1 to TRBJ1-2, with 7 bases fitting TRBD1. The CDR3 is CATSDTDRPYGYTF. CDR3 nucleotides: TGTGCCACCAGTGACACGGACAGGCCTTATGGCTACACCTTC.